These T cell receptor beta chains were read from a single sample in a study of technical replicates of blood from a handful of donors. Generated by immunoSEQ multiplex PCR, the TCRdb table keeps only in-frame clones and is missing some. The table lists 79,000 or so clones, more than 85% of them singletons, with 0.25% in the top ten. Specimen: T cells isolated from PBMCs. All receptors come from a human donor in good health. The CDR3 runs from the conserved cysteine through the conserved F or W.

V gene: TRBV20-1; CDR3 protein: CSAPGQETQYF
V gene: TRBV5-1; CDR3 protein: CASRAGQGSEKLFF
V gene: TRBV11-2; CDR3 protein: CASSFLTLGSSYNEQFF
V gene: TRBV27; CDR3 protein: CASSLYRPATEAFF
V gene: TRBV6-1; CDR3 protein: CASRDSGYEQYF
V gene: TRBV28; CDR3 protein: CASSSGTSGLYEQYF
V gene: TRBV29-1; CDR3 protein: CSVGFINTEAFF
V gene: TRBV19; CDR3 protein: CASSIGQRNTEAFF
V gene: TRBV19; CDR3 protein: CASSTPDREQYF
V gene: TRBV6-1; CDR3 protein: CASSEGRQAPLNTEAFF
V gene: TRBV4-1; CDR3 protein: CASSQEGQGTAKNIQYF
V gene: TRBV6-5; CDR3 protein: CASSYLGGHRTDTQYF
V gene: TRBV2; CDR3 protein: CAIFRDRGTYEQYF
V gene: TRBV6-1; CDR3 protein: CATHRDRIGNTIYF
V gene: TRBV10-3; CDR3 protein: CAIRGQGRDTEAFF
V gene: TRBV4-1; CDR3 protein: CASSQRISGVDRAYEQYF
V gene: TRBV2; CDR3 protein: CASIPQGRNYGYTF
V gene: TRBV5-6; CDR3 protein: CASSLGDRDNQPQHF
V gene: TRBV5-1; CDR3 protein: CASSTEGPSTDTQYF
V gene: TRBV29-1; CDR3 protein: CSVEARGTRGFGTGELFF
V gene: TRBV6-6; CDR3 protein: CASSYPGAQPQHF
V gene: TRBV27; CDR3 protein: CASSLGGREVYEQYF
V gene: TRBV7-9; CDR3 protein: CASSRIGAGEQYF
V gene: TRBV7-9; CDR3 protein: CASSHARGFAGNTIYF
V gene: TRBV14; CDR3 protein: CASSPLTGTSGGAHEQYF
V gene: TRBV14; CDR3 protein: CASSQDRTGGQKLFF
V gene: TRBV28; CDR3 protein: CASTLPGQPQHF
V gene: TRBV7-2; CDR3 protein: CASSQRASGSNEQFF
V gene: TRBV5-6; CDR3 protein: CASSARTGRRNQPQHF
V gene: TRBV5-4; CDR3 protein: CASSLVASNSYEQYF
V gene: TRBV12-1; CDR3 protein: CASSFAWPGVDLVDNTEAFF
V gene: TRBV5-1; CDR3 protein: CASSLGTGRNSPLHF
V gene: TRBV7-9; CDR3 protein: CALPGAGFTDTQYF
V gene: TRBV7-9; CDR3 protein: CASSLSSYEQYF
V gene: TRBV19; CDR3 protein: CASTPRQGNYEQYF
V gene: TRBV11-2; CDR3 protein: CASRSGGNTEAFF
V gene: TRBV27; CDR3 protein: CASSQFRVSTEAFF
V gene: TRBV7-9; CDR3 protein: CASSPGLRSSYEQYF
V gene: TRBV28; CDR3 protein: CASSYGRANQPQHF
V gene: TRBV11-2; CDR3 protein: CASSLYAPDRGVETQYF
V gene: TRBV30; CDR3 protein: CAWSSRDTQYF
V gene: TRBV29-1; CDR3 protein: CSVAGRTYQNTEAFF
V gene: TRBV4-1; CDR3 protein: CASSQDRGLAGVPYQETQYF
V gene: TRBV5-5; CDR3 protein: CASHLQGLEETQYF
V gene: TRBV19; CDR3 protein: CASSIGPGSEAFF
V gene: TRBV9; CDR3 protein: CASSSATDSYNEQFF
V gene: TRBV7-9; CDR3 protein: CASSLVRGQGNSPLHF
V gene: TRBV29-1; CDR3 protein: CSVDLDEQFF
V gene: TRBV30; CDR3 protein: CAWSRGTSSQNTQYF
V gene: TRBV10-3; CDR3 protein: CATWPTSGETQYF
V gene: TRBV28; CDR3 protein: CASSLDRGKNTEAFF